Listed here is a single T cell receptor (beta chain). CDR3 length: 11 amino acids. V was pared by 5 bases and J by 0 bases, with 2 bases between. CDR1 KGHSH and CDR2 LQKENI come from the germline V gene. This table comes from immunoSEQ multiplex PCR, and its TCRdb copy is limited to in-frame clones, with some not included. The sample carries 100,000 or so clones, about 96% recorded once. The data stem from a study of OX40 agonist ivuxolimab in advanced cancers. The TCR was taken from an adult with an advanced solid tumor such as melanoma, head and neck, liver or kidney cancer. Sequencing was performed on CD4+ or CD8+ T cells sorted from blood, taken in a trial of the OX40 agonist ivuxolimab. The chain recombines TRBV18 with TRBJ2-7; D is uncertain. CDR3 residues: CASSNSYEQYF. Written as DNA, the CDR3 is TGTGCCAGCTCAAACTCCTACGAGCAGTACTTC. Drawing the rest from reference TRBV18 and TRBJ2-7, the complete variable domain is NAGVMQNPRHLVRRRGQEARLRCSPMKGHSHVYWYRQLPEEGLKFMVYLQKENIIDESGMPKERFSAEFPKEGPSILRIQQVVRGDSAAYFCASSNSYEQYFGPGTRLTVT.